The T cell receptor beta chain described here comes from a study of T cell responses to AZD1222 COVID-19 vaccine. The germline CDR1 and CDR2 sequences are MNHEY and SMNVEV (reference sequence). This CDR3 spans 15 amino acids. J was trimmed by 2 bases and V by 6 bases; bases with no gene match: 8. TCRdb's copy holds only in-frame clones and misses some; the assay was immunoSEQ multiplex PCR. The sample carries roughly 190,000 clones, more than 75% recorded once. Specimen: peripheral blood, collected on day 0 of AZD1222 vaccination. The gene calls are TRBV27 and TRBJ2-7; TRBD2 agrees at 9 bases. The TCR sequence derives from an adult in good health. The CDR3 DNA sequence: TGTGCCAGCAGCCATACTAGCGGGCAGACCTACGAGCAGTACTTC. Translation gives CASSHTSGQTYEQYF.